This TCR beta chain appears in the sequencing data of a study of cytomegalovirus exposure and HLA in healthy donors. Findings and caveats of the study: HLA alleles were associated with 15,000 to 20,000 TCR beta sequences in a later analysis at 0.05 false discovery rate. Prior analysis indicated that the majority of TCR beta V segments exhibited productivity approximately 87% or approximately 30% of the time.

With respect to this clone: The antigen is unknown.

Trimming at V came to 4 bases and at J to 3 bases, leaving 6 bases not matched to a gene. Germline V lookup: CDR1 MNHEY, CDR2 SVGAGI. The CDR3 is made up of 14 amino acids. The PCR was carried out with 60 Vbeta primers and 13 Jbeta primers. Libraries were prepared by immunoSEQ multiplex PCR; TCRdb keeps only in-frame clonotypes and omits some of them. Among tens of thousands of clones listed, about four fifths were seen once. Input material: PBMCs. This chain connects TRBV6-5 to TRBJ2-7, with TRBD1 matching over 7 bases. This TCR was recovered from a man aged 35 to 55 in good health and CMV-seronegative. The CDR3 nucleotides are TGTGCCAGCAGTTCAAAGGGACAGCTCTACGAGCAGTACTTC. It yields the protein CASSSKGQLYEQYF.